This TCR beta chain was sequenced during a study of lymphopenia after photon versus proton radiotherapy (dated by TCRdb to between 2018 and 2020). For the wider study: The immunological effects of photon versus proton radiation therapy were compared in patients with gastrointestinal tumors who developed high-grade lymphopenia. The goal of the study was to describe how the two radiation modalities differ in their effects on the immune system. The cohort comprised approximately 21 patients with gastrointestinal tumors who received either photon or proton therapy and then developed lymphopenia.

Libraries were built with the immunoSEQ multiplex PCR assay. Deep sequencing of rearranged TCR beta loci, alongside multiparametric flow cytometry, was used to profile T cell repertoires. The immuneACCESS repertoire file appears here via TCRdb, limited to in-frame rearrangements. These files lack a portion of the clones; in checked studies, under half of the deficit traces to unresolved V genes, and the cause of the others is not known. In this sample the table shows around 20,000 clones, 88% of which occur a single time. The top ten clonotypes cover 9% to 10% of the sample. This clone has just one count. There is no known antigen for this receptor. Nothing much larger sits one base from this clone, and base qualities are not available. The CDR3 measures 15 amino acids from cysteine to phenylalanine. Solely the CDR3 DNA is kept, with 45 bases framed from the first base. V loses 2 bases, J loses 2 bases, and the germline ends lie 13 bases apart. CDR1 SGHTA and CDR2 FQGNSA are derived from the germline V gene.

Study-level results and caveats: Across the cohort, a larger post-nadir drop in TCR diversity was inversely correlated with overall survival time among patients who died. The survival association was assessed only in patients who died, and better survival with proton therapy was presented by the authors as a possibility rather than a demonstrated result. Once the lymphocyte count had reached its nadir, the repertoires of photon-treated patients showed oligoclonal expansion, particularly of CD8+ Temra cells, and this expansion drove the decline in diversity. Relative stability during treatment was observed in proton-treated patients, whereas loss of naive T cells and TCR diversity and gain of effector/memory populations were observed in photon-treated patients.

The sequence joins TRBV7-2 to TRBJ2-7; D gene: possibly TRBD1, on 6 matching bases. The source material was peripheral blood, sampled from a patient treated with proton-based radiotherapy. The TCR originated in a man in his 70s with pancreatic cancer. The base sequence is TGTGCCAGCAGCTTACGTGGACGACAGGCCTACGAGCAGTACTTC. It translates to CASSLRGRQAYEQYF. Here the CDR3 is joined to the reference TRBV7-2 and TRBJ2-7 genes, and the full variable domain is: GAGVSQSPSNKVTEKGKDVELRCDPISGHTALYWYRQSLGQGLEFLIYFQGNSAPDKSGLPSDRFSAERTGGSVSTLTIQRTQQEDSAVYLCASSLRGRQAYEQYFGPGTRLTVT.